A single sample is the source of the 11 T cell receptor beta chains below, sequenced in a study of T cells after yellow fever vaccination. TCRdb called the 5' RACE reads again in MiXCR, with one record for every CDR3 protein. The data contain 300,000 to 400,000 distinct CDR3 sequences, 8.7% of them seen just once; the ten biggest clones take up more than 15%. The specimen comprised PBMCs, sampled on the day of the first yellow fever vaccination. These receptors were taken from a man aged 18 to 30 who received the YFV17D yellow fever vaccine.

The V gene is TRBV7-3, the J gene TRBJ1-2, with TRBD1 identical over 7 bases. Germline values: CDR1 SGHTA, CDR2 FQGTGA. The ends lost 4 bases at V and 7 bases at J; junction bases unmatched: 9. The CDR3 covers 14 residues. CDR3 in amino acids: CASSSPGQISGYTF. The CDR3 DNA sequence: TGTGCCAGCAGCTCCCCGGGACAGATCTCTGGCTACACCTTC.

The V gene is TRBV7-6, the J gene TRBJ2-1; the D gene is possibly TRBD2 (7 bases). The germline gives CDR1 SGHVS, CDR2 FNYEAQ. Trimming removed 7 bases from V and 9 bases from J, with 16 bases in between. The CDR3 extends over 13 amino acids. CDR3 loop: CASTVGGAGEQFF. CDR3 DNA sequence: TGTGCCAGCACCGTGGGGGGGGCGGGTGAGCAGTTCTTC. The full variable domain, in which reference TRBV7-6 and TRBJ2-1 provide the parts outside the CDR3, is GAGVSQSPRYKVTKRGQDVALRCDPISGHVSLYWYRQALGQGPEFLTYFNYEAQQDKSGLPNDRFSAERPEGSISTLTIQRTEQRDSAMYRCASTVGGAGEQFFGPGTRLTVL.

This clonotype was picked up a small number of times. The genes are TRBV11-1 and TRBJ2-7; D not certain. The CDR3 has 18 amino acids. Germline V lookup: CDR1 SGHAT, CDR2 FQDESV (reference sequence). Trimming took 5 bases from V and 0 from J, leaving 23 bases between them. CDR3 residues: CASSLYGVGLPSSYEQYV. The CDR3 DNA sequence: TGTGCCAGCAGCCTATACGGCGTAGGGTTGCCTTCCTCCTACGAGCAGTACGTC.

The sample holds a few counts of this clonotype. The chain employs TRBV7-2 and TRBJ2-1; D gene unclear. V lost 1 base and J 14 bases, leaving 15 bases between the germline ends. The CDR3 contains 13 residues. CDR1 SGHTA and CDR2 FQGNSA come from the germline V gene. The CDR3: CASSLDRKRDEFF. The DNA for the CDR3 is TGTGCCAGCAGCTTAGACCGGAAAAGGGATGAGTTCTTC.

This clonotype was detected many times. This rearrangement joins TRBV5-1 to TRBJ2-1; a possible D gene is TRBD2 (5 bases). V dropped 3 bases and J dropped 0 bases, with 16 bases sitting between them. This CDR3 is built from 17 residues. Germline V gene data show CDR1 as SGHRS and CDR2 as YFSETQ. CDR3 DNA sequence: TGCGCCAGCAGCTCCACGGCAGGCAGCGGCTCCTACAATGAGCAGTTCTTC. Amino acid sequence: CASSSTAGSGSYNEQFF.

The chain has TRBV20-1 and TRBJ1-4; D is ambiguous. CDR1 and CDR2 (germline): DFQATT, SNEGSKA (reference sequence). CDR3 length: 11 amino acids. The V and J ends lost 3 bases and 5 bases respectively, with 4 bases between them. CDR3: CSARNNEKLFF. The CDR3, as DNA: TGCAGTGCTAGGAACAATGAAAAACTGTTTTTT.

This clonotype was counted only a few times. This chain connects TRBV5-7 to TRBJ2-1, with D possibly being TRBD2 (5 bases). TRBV5-7 is designated an ORF whose function remains uncertain. CDR3 length equals 15 residues. V gave up 0 bases and J gave up 5 bases, with 12 bases separating them. The CDR3 DNA sequence: TGTGCCAGCAGCTTGGGGGCTAGCCGGGACAATGAGCAGTTCTTC. This translates into CASSLGASRDNEQFF.

This clonotype has just a few counts. The chain combines TRBV6-5 with TRBJ1-1; TRBD1 matches 9 bases. The CDR3 consists of 14 residues. CDR1 MNHEY and CDR2 SVGAGI come from the germline V gene. V was pared by 3 bases and J by 6 bases, with 5 bases of the junction left unmatched. The CDR3 bases are TGTGCCAGCAGTTATGACAGGGGGTATCCTGAAGCTTTCTTT. It yields the protein CASSYDRGYPEAFF.

This clonotype showed up just a few times. V and J are TRBV5-4 and TRBJ1-2; 8 bases are shared with TRBD1. The CDR3 consists of 14 residues. V was pared by 4 bases and J by 7 bases, with 9 bases of the junction left unmatched. Per the germline V gene, CDR1 is SGHNT and CDR2 is YYREEE (reference sequence). In DNA form, the CDR3 reads TGTGCCAGCAGCCAGATATCGGACAGGGTTGGCTACACCTTC. Translating it yields CASSQISDRVGYTF.

This clonotype was seen only a few times. The chain uses TRBV6-2 or TRBV6-3 and TRBJ1-5, with D possibly being TRBD1 (6 bases). Germline V gene lookup returns CDR1 MNHEY and CDR2 SVGEGT. This CDR3 spans 15 amino acids. Trimming stripped 6 bases from V and 3 bases from J, with 15 bases between. The CDR3 reads CASRLAYRDNQPQHF. The DNA for the CDR3 is TGTGCCAGCAGGCTCGCATACAGGGACAATCAGCCCCAGCATTTT.

The chain combines TRBV15 with TRBJ1-2; D is ambiguous. The germline V gene encodes CDR1 LNHNV and CDR2 YYDKDF (reference sequence). The CDR3 runs 14 residues. Trimming left V 0 bases short and J 2 bases short, with 7 bases between. CDR3 protein: CATSRDRGNYGYTF. Written as DNA, the CDR3 is TGTGCCACCAGCAGAGATCGGGGAAACTATGGCTACACCTTC.